The 21 T cell receptor beta chains presented below share a single source sample, sequenced in a study of blood T cell repertoires in COVID-19 (dated by TCRdb to the early 2020s). Libraries were made using the immunoSEQ multiplex PCR assay. Held by TCRdb, this immuneACCESS table contains in-frame sequences only and omits some clones. Under half of the omission traces to an unresolved V gene where checked; the cause of the rest is unknown. This sample lists some 180,000 clones; roughly 82% were detected once. The ten most abundant clones make up approximately 13% of the sample. Sequencing used peripheral blood. These receptors were collected from a human donor in a cohort sampled during active COVID-19.

The genes are TRBV3-1 (or the pseudogene TRBV3-2) and TRBJ2-1; D unresolved. Germline loops: CDR1 LGHDT, CDR2 YNNKEL (reference sequence). The CDR3 consists of 15 residues. V was shortened by 1 base and J by 0 bases, with 7 bases between the two germline ends. CDR3 DNA: TGTGCCAGCAGCCAAGGACCGGGCTCCTACAATGAGCAGTTCTTC. Protein sequence: CASSQGPGSYNEQFF.

This clone was seen just once. The chain is built from TRBV6-5 and TRBJ2-1, with 10 positions matching TRBD2. The V and J ends lost 6 bases and 4 bases, in that order; junction bases with no gene match: 6. The germline V gene encodes CDR1 MNHEY and CDR2 SVGAGI. The CDR3 consists of 15 residues. DNA of the CDR3: TGTGCCAGCAGCCGGACTAGCGGTCCATACAATGAGCAGTTCTTC. Residues: CASSRTSGPYNEQFF.

Remarks on this clone: The identical CDR3 is also encoded by other nucleotide sequences in the sample. The gene calls are TRBV5-1 and TRBJ2-1; TRBD2 agrees at 9 bases. CDR1 is SGHRS and CDR2 is YFSETQ in the germline V gene. V was clipped by 4 bases and J by 0 bases; unmatched bases: 2. The CDR3 loop spans 15 amino acids. CDR3 sequence (DNA): TGCGCCAGCAGCCTTAGCGGGAGCTCCTACAATGAGCAGTTCTTC. Translated: CASSLSGSSYNEQFF.

The chain joins TRBV18 to TRBJ2-1, with D hard to call. The CDR3 covers 13 residues. The germline gives CDR1 KGHSH, CDR2 LQKENI. V was trimmed by 3 bases and J by 5 bases, leaving 8 bases between them. The CDR3: CASSPDRDNEQFF. CDR3 coding DNA: TGTGCCAGCTCACCCGACCGGGACAATGAGCAGTTCTTC.

The chain carries TRBV9 and TRBJ2-1; 8 bases fit TRBD1. CDR1 is SGDLS, CDR2 YYNGEE, per germline. CDR3 length equals 16 residues. Trimming at V came to 0 bases and at J to 5 bases, leaving 7 bases not matched to a gene. CDR3: CASSVVSGQANNEQFF. CDR3 nucleotides: TGTGCCAGCAGCGTAGTATCGGGACAGGCGAACAATGAGCAGTTCTTC.

This rearrangement joins TRBV12-3 or TRBV12-4 to TRBJ2-7; no clear D gene. Trimming pared 3 bases from V and 2 bases from J, leaving 8 bases between. The CDR3 has 13 amino acids. The CDR3 nucleotides read TGTGCCAGCAGTTTCCCAGGTACCTACGAGCAGTACTTC. This translates into CASSFPGTYEQYF.

This chain joins TRBV25-1 and TRBJ1-1, with TRBD1 matching 10 bases. The ends lost 2 bases at V and 4 bases at J; junction bases unmatched: 7. The CDR3 covers 16 residues. The germline gives CDR1 MGHDK, CDR2 SYGVNS. The CDR3 bases are TGTGCCAGCAGTGAAATGACCCGGGACAGGGGCACTGAAGCTTTCTTT. The encoded protein is CASSEMTRDRGTEAFF.

The chain uses TRBV18 and TRBJ1-4, with no clear D. The CDR3 sequence is 15 residues long. The germline V gene encodes CDR1 KGHSH and CDR2 LQKENI. V dropped 6 bases and J dropped 4 bases, with 15 bases sitting between them. CDR3 loop: CASSPSAGLNEKLFF. The CDR3 nucleotides read TGTGCCAGCTCCCCGTCGGCAGGCCTTAATGAAAAACTGTTTTTT.

The CDR3 region has the DNA TGTGCCAGTAGTATTGCCCAGGGGGTCTACGAGCAGTACTTC. Protein product: CASSIAQGVYEQYF. This chain joins TRBV19 and TRBJ2-7; TRBD1 matches 7 bases. V was pared by 3 bases and J by 3 bases, with 5 bases of the junction left unmatched. Germline V gene data show CDR1 as LNHDA and CDR2 as SQIVND (reference sequence). The CDR3 runs 14 residues.

J is TRBJ2-7 and V is TRBV4-1; unclear D gene. The length of the CDR3 is 13 residues. Germline V gives CDR1 MGHRA, CDR2 YSYEKL. The germline V and J ends were trimmed by 0 bases and 3 bases, with 6 bases remaining between them. DNA of the CDR3: TGCGCCAGCAGCCAAGACAGTCACTACGAGCAGTACTTC. It yields the protein CASSQDSHYEQYF.

This sequence joins TRBV15 and TRBJ2-7, with D possibly TRBD2 on 6 matching bases. This CDR3 has 16 residues. Trimming left V 1 base short and J 4 bases short, with 17 bases between. CDR1 LNHNV and CDR2 YYDKDF come from the germline V gene (reference sequence). CDR3 in amino acids: CATSRGGGSYPYEQYF. The CDR3, as DNA: TGTGCCACCAGCAGAGGGGGAGGAAGCTACCCTTACGAGCAGTACTTC.

The rearrangement joins TRBV27 to TRBJ2-4; D ambiguous. Germline V gene lookup returns CDR1 MNHEY and CDR2 SMNVEV (reference sequence). V lost 3 bases, J lost 0 bases, and 9 bases lay in between. CDR3 length: 15 residues. The CDR3 DNA follows: TGTGCCAGCAGTTTCCTCGCTACAGCCAAAAACATTCAGTACTTC. It yields the protein CASSFLATAKNIQYF.

The table lists this clone with a few counts. The rearrangement uses TRBV3-1 (or the pseudogene TRBV3-2) and TRBJ1-2, with D possibly TRBD1 on 5 matching bases. The CDR3 sequence is 15 residues long. CDR1 is LGHDT, CDR2 YNNKEL, per germline (reference sequence). V was clipped by 0 bases and J by 4 bases, with 12 bases between them. The chain's CDR3 is CASSQESGRVYGYTF. The CDR3 DNA is TGTGCCAGCAGCCAAGAGTCGGGCAGGGTCTATGGCTACACCTTC.

V gene TRBV6-5 combines with J gene TRBJ1-5; D not resolved. V shed 5 bases and J shed 2 bases, with 10 bases lying between them. The CDR3 totals 14 residues. The V gene's germline CDR1 is MNHEY and CDR2 SVGAGI. The CDR3 loop is CASSPYLGNQPQHF. In DNA, the CDR3 is TGTGCCAGCAGTCCCTACCTCGGCAATCAGCCCCAGCATTTT.

The chain joins TRBV6-1 to TRBJ2-7; 8 bases line up with TRBD1. V shed 3 bases and J 5 bases; nucleotides not matched to a gene: 9. CDR1 MNHNS and CDR2 SASEGT come from the germline V gene. The CDR3 sequence is 15 residues long. The CDR3 spells CASSDPGQAGDEQYF. The CDR3 nucleotides read TGTGCCAGCAGTGACCCGGGACAGGCAGGAGACGAGCAGTACTTC.

This chain links TRBV5-1 with TRBJ1-1; unclear D gene. The V gene lost 2 bases and the J gene lost 4 bases, with 15 bases spanning the gap. Germline values: CDR1 SGHRS, CDR2 YFSETQ. There are 15 residues in the CDR3. Here the CDR3 reads CASSFDGRVGTEAFF. The CDR3 DNA sequence: TGCGCCAGCAGCTTTGACGGGAGGGTCGGCACTGAAGCTTTCTTT.

This chain connects TRBV27 to TRBJ2-2; TRBD2 agrees at 16 bases. CDR1 and CDR2 from the germline V gene are MNHEY and SMNVEV (reference sequence). This CDR3 region has 18 residues. Trimming cost V 5 bases and J 4 bases; bases outside gene matches: 7. This CDR3 is CASSGSGTSGRGTGELFF. CDR3 nucleotides: TGTGCCAGCAGTGGGTCGGGGACTAGCGGGAGGGGCACCGGGGAGCTGTTTTTT.

The rearrangement links TRBV5-1 to TRBJ2-5, with 12 bases lining up with TRBD2. The ends lost 2 bases at V and 3 bases at J; junction bases unmatched: 2. The length of the CDR3 is 15 residues. CDR1 is SGHRS, CDR2 YFSETQ, per germline. The CDR3 here is CASSFGLAGKETQYF. CDR3 DNA: TGCGCCAGCAGCTTCGGACTAGCGGGAAAAGAGACCCAGTACTTC. The full variable domain, rest sourced from reference TRBV5-1 and TRBJ2-5, is KAGVTQTPRYLIKTRGQQVTLSCSPISGHRSVSWYQQTPGQGLQFLFEYFSETQRNKGNFPGRFSGRQFSNSRSEMNVSTLELGDSALYLCASSFGLAGKETQYFGPGTRLLVL.

The chain employs TRBV29-1 and TRBJ2-7, with 7 bases that match TRBD2. The CDR3 runs to 14 residues. The V and J ends lost 3 bases and 5 bases, in that order; junction bases with no gene match: 10. Germline CDR1 and CDR2: SQVTM and ANQGSEA. CDR3 loop: CSVDSGGSEHEQYF. DNA for the CDR3: TGCAGCGTTGATTCCGGCGGGAGCGAACACGAGCAGTACTTC.

This clone has a single count. The genes are TRBV5-8 and TRBJ2-1, with 8 bases matching TRBD2. The trim removed 0 bases at V and 3 bases at J, leaving 5 bases unmatched. CDR1 SGHTS and CDR2 YDEGEE come from the germline V gene. The CDR3 is 16 amino acids. The CDR3 DNA sequence: TGTGCCAGCAGCTTGGCCGGGGGGACTAGCTACAATGAGCAGTTCTTC. It translates to CASSLAGGTSYNEQFF.

The V gene is TRBV7-9, the J gene TRBJ2-1; the match to TRBD1 covers 8 bases. Germline trimming cut 5 bases from V and 2 bases from J; bases unmatched to any gene: 5. The CDR3 sequence is 15 residues long. Germline CDR1 and CDR2: SEHNR and FQNEAQ (reference sequence). CDR3 in DNA: TGTGCCAGCAGCCGTGACAGGGGAACCTACAATGAGCAGTTCTTC. The encoded protein is CASSRDRGTYNEQFF.